This TCR beta chain was recovered during a study of radiotherapy plus CTLA-4 blockade in lung cancer. The V end was cut by 1 base, the J end by 6 bases, with 4 bases between. Per germline, CDR1 SEHNR and CDR2 FQNEAQ (reference sequence). The length of the CDR3 is 12 residues. Method: immunoSEQ multiplex PCR; TCRdb's copy keeps in-frame clones and lacks some. This table has 90,000 to 150,000 clones, 75% to 80% appearing once. The chain uses TRBV7-9 and TRBJ2-1; D is ambiguous. This TCR came from a human donor with non-small cell lung cancer who had a partial response to radiotherapy plus ipilimumab. The sequences come from peripheral blood, collected from a patient treated with radiotherapy plus ipilimumab. The CDR3 region is CASSLVRNEQFF. The CDR3 DNA reads as TGTGCCAGCAGCTTAGTTCGCAATGAGCAGTTCTTC.